A single T cell receptor (beta chain) is shown here with its context. Its specificity is not known. This sample stems from a study of cytomegalovirus exposure and HLA in healthy donors. Study outcomes and limitations: A few of the chains that were CMV-associated were confirmed in vitro to be specific for CMV antigens. Later work found that TCR association rates differed between HLA loci; DRB1 had the most and HLA-C the fewest. It has been reported that TCR beta sequences accurately predicted the HLA-A and HLA-B alleles of most subjects. A later analysis linked a missense variant in DCLRE1C to the trimming of TCR beta V and J genes.

The PCR was carried out with 60 Vbeta primers and 13 Jbeta primers. Assay used: immunoSEQ multiplex PCR; TCRdb lists only in-frame clones, some missing. Recorded for this sample: over 60,000 clones. The CDR3 is 16 amino acids. Per germline, CDR1 MGHRA and CDR2 YSYEKL. Trimming took 4 bases from V and 4 from J; bases not matched to a gene: 10. The rearrangement links TRBV4-1 to TRBJ2-3, with 8 nucleotides matching TRBD1. The clonotype originates from a female donor in good health and CMV-seropositive. Sequenced input: PBMCs. The CDR3 protein is CASSLRQGIRADTQYF. The CDR3 nucleotides read TGCGCCAGCAGCCTTAGACAGGGGATTCGAGCAGATACGCAGTATTTT.